What follows is one T cell receptor beta chain and its context. This clonotype was seen only a few times. Its antigen is unknown. The record has no base qualities; no much larger clone is one base away. The sequencer listed for this sample is Illumina NovaSeq 6000. cDNA libraries for TCRalpha and TCRbeta were prepared by 5'RACE using constant-segment primers, with sample barcodes and unique molecular identifiers added. RNA was extracted from every sample with Trizol reagent. The libraries were amplified in two PCR steps, and the second step added a second sample barcode and Illumina TruSeq adapters. The libraries were sequenced on an Illumina NovaSeq using 2 x 150 bp paired-end reads. Processing in the source paper ran as follows. With migec v1.2.7, reads were demultiplexed and then collapsed into UMI-guided consensus sequences. Using mixcr v2.1.11, the UMI consensuses were aligned to TRA and TRB V and J templates and assembled into clonotypes. Expanded or contracted clonotypes were those called significant by both edgeR and NoisET, with noise models trained on biological replicates. For edgeR calls, the thresholds were a false discovery rate-adjusted p below 0.01 and a log2 fold-change of 1. As an exploratory analysis of dynamics, PCA with hierarchical clustering was applied to max-normalized trajectories of the 1000 most abundant clonotypes. Separately sequenced CD4+ and CD8+ repertoires were used to assign the CD4 or CD8 phenotype of responding clones. TCRdb took the public reads, trimmed them with fastp at Q25, ran MiXCR for clone calling and kept in-frame beta chains. Entries that share a CDR3 protein sequence are merged under the most common genes and DNA. TCRdb's processing, not the study's, gives the V and J calls here. Counted in this sample were 200,000 to 300,000 distinct CDR3 sequences; approximately 15% of them appeared once. The leading ten clones occupy around 2.2% of the sample.

The sample originates from a study of T-cell memory formation after mild COVID-19 (dated by TCRdb to 2020 to 2023). About the full investigation: TCR sequence clusters from the two donors were found to be largely donor specific. In a couple of donors, T-cell clones that expanded and contracted after mild COVID-19 were followed by sequencing TCRalpha and TCRbeta repertoires longitudinally. The cohort was made up of two young adult volunteers, one female and one male, who were previously healthy.

The paper's findings and limits, for the study overall: The detection of some responding clones in pre-infection memory suggests that pre-existing cross-reactive memory T cells joined the SARS-CoV-2 response. SARS-CoV-2 specificity of the second-wave clones peaking on day 37 was not confirmed. The study included only a couple of mild cases, and larger cohorts that include severe cases with pre-infection samples were judged to be necessary. Balanced CD4/CD8 phenotypes were observed for clones contracting from day 15 to 85, whereas a bias towards CD4+ was observed for a second wave of clones expanding from day 15 to 37. Contracting CD4+ clones appeared mostly in the CM and EM memory subsets, whereas CD8+ clones were enriched in EMRA.

PBMCs were isolated by Ficoll-Paque density gradient centrifugation. Counted from cysteine to phenylalanine, this CDR3 has 15 amino acids. Only the CDR3 region is kept as DNA, spanning 45 bases read in frame from base 1. Trimming removed 2 bases from V and 0 bases from J, leaving 10 bases between the germline ends. The V and J segments used are TRBV12-3 or TRBV12-4 and TRBJ1-2; TRBD1 is a weak D gene call, 5 bases matching. This TCR derives from an adult woman who had mild COVID-19 (a few samples of this study predate the infection). The sample titles of this study are shuffled in the database, so cell type and time point are left out; the donor was told from shared clones. The sample consisted of PBMCs or a T cell subset sorted from them (not recorded which). The CDR3 protein is CASSLTGGANYGYTF. The DNA reads as follows: TGTGCCAGCAGTTTAACGGGGGGGGCTAACTATGGCTACACCTTC.